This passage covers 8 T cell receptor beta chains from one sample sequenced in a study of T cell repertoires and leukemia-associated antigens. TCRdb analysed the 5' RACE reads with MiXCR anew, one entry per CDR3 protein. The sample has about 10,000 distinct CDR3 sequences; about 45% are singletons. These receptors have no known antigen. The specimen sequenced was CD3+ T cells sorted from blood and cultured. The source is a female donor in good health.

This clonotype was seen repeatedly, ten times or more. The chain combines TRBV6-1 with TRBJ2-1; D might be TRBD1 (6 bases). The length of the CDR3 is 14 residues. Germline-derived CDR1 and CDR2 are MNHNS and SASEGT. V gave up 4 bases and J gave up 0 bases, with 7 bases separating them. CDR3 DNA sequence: TGTGCCAGCAGTGTCAGGGGCTCCTACAATGAGCAGTTCTTC. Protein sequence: CASSVRGSYNEQFF.

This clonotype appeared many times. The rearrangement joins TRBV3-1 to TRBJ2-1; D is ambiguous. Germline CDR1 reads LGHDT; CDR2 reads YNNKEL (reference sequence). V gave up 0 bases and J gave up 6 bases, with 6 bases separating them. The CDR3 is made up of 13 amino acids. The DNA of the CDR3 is TGTGCCAGCAGCCAAGATCTGGTCAATGAGCAGTTCTTC. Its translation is CASSQDLVNEQFF.

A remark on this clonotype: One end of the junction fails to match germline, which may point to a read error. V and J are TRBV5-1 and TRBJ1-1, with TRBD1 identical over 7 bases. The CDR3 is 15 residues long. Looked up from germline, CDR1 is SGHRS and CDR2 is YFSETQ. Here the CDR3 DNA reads TGCGCCGGCAGCTTGTCAGGGGGTGGGTACACTGAAGCTTTCTTT. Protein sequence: CAGSLSGGGYTEAFF.

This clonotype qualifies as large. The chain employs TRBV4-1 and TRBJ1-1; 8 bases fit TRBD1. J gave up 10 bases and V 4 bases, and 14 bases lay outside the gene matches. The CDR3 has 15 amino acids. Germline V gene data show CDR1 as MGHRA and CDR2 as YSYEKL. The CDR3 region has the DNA TGCGCCAGCAGCCGCGAACTTAAAACAGGGGGAGGAGCTTTCTTT. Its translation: CASSRELKTGGGAFF.

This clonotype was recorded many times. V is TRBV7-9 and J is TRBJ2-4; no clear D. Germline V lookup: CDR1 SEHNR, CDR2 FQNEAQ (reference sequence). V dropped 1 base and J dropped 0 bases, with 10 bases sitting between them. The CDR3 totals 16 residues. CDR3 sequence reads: CASSLGPTLAKNIQYF. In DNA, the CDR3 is TGTGCCAGCAGCTTAGGGCCGACACTAGCCAAAAACATTCAGTACTTC.

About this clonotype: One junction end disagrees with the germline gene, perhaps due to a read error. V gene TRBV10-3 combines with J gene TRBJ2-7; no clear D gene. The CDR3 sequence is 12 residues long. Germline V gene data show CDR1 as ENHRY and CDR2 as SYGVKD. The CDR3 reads CTISGYSYEQYF. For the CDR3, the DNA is TGTACCATCAGTGGCTACTCCTACGAGCAGTACTTC.

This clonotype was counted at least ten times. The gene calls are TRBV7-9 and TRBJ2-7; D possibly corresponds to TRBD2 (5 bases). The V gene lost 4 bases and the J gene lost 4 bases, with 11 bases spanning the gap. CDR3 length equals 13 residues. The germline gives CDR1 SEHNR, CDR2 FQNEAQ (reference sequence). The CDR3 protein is CASSSRGPYEQYF. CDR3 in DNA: TGTGCCAGCAGCTCTAGAGGGCCTTACGAGCAGTACTTC.

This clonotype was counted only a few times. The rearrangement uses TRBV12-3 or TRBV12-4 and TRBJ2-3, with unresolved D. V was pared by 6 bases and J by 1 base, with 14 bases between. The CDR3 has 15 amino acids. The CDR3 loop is CASRDRIRGTDTQYF. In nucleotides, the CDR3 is TGTGCCAGCAGAGATCGTATACGGGGCACAGATACGCAGTATTTT.